The subject of this entry is one T cell receptor (beta chain). The data were obtained in a study of blood T cell repertoires in COVID-19. This CDR3 has 15 amino acids. Germline V gene data show CDR1 as SGHRS and CDR2 as YFSETQ. V lost 0 bases to trimming and J lost 2 bases, with 9 bases between them. Assay used: immunoSEQ multiplex PCR; TCRdb lists only in-frame clones, some missing. The sample includes around 280,000 clones, around 90% of them seen just once. J is TRBJ2-1 and V is TRBV5-1; no definite D call. Sequencing input: peripheral blood. The sequence was obtained from a woman aged 45-65 years who had recovered from COVID-19. The CDR3 protein is CASSLVGNAYNEQFF. Here the CDR3 DNA reads TGCGCCAGCAGCTTGGTTGGCAATGCCTACAATGAGCAGTTCTTC.